The clone carrying this TCR beta chain was recorded a few times. These data belong to a study of blood T cell repertoires in COVID-19. The repertoire was sequenced with immunoSEQ multiplex PCR; TCRdb's copy has only in-frame clones and lacks some. The repertoire consists of 220,000 or so clones, with roughly four fifths occurring once and the leading ten covering around 3%. V lost 2 bases, J lost 1 base, and 8 bases stayed unmatched. Germline CDR1 and CDR2: MDHEN and SYDVKM. CDR3 size: 17 residues. Sequencing was carried out using peripheral blood. The TCR sequence derives from a woman in her twenties or thirties who had recovered from COVID-19. The rearrangement links TRBV28 to TRBJ1-5, with 7 bases lining up with TRBD1. The CDR3 sequence is CASSLPSTGNSNQPQHF. CDR3 DNA sequence: TGTGCCAGCAGTTTACCCTCGACAGGGAACAGCAATCAGCCCCAGCATTTT.